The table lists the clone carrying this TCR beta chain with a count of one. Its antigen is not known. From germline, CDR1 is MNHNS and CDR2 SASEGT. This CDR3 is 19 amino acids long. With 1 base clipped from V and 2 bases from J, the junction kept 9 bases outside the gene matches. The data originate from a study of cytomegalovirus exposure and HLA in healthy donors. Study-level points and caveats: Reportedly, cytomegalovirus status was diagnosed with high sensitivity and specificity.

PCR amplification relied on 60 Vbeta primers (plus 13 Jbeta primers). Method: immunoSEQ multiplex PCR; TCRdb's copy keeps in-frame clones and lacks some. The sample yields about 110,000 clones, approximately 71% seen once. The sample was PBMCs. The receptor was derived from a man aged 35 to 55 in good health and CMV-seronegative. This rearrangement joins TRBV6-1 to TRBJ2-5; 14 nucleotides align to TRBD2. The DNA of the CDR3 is TGTGCCAGCAGTGAAGGGTCCGGACTAGCGGGGGGCGGGCAAGAGACCCAGTACTTC. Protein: CASSEGSGLAGGGQETQYF.